Below, 32 T cell receptor beta chains from the same sample are listed, as sequenced in a study of blood T cell repertoires in COVID-19. This table comes from immunoSEQ multiplex PCR, and its TCRdb copy is limited to in-frame clones, with some not included. The sample gives more than 300,000 clones, roughly 86% of which show up once; roughly a tenth is in the top ten. The sequenced sample consisted of PBMCs or T cells enriched from blood (not recorded which). These receptors all stem from a woman under 40 who had recovered from COVID-19.

This clone was recorded once. J is TRBJ1-5 and V is TRBV6-5; unclear D gene. V gave up 8 bases and J gave up 1 base, with 15 bases separating them. The germline V gene encodes CDR1 MNHEY and CDR2 SVGAGI. The CDR3 runs to 15 residues. DNA for the CDR3: TGTGCCAGCGGCGCCATAGCGGGAAGCAATCAGCCCCAGCATTTT. As protein: CASGAIAGSNQPQHF.

The rearrangement joins TRBV5-8 to TRBJ1-3, with TRBD1 as a possible D gene (6 bases). With 2 bases removed from V and 1 base from J, the gap between germline ends came to 13 bases. Germline values: CDR1 SGHTS, CDR2 YDEGEE. The CDR3 covers 16 residues. CDR3 nucleotide sequence: TGTGCCAGCAGCTTAAGCCCGGGACAATCTGGAAACACCATATATTTT. It translates to CASSLSPGQSGNTIYF.

V is TRBV7-2 and J is TRBJ2-1; unclear D gene. The length of the CDR3 is 13 residues. Trimming removed 2 bases at V and 7 bases at J, with 9 bases between. Germline values: CDR1 SGHTA, CDR2 FQGNSA. The DNA for the CDR3 is TGTGCCAGCAGCTTATGGTCCGGGAATGAGCAGTTCTTC. Translation: CASSLWSGNEQFF.

The gene calls are TRBV5-1 and TRBJ2-1; 7 positions match TRBD1. The V and J ends lost 0 bases and 4 bases, in that order; junction bases with no gene match: 4. The CDR3 is made up of 15 amino acids. CDR1 and CDR2 (germline): SGHRS, YFSETQ. CDR3 region: CASSLEQGKYNEQFF. CDR3 in DNA: TGCGCCAGCAGCTTGGAACAGGGGAAATACAATGAGCAGTTCTTC.

The J gene is TRBJ2-3, the V gene TRBV7-8; TRBD2 aligns across 10 bases. The germline V gene has CDR1 SGHVS and CDR2 FQNEAQ. After removal of 5 bases from V and 3 bases from J, the junction contained 8 bases not matched to a gene. CDR3 length: 16 residues. The CDR3 DNA sequence: TGTGCCAGCAGCCCCCTAGCGGGAGATGGGACAGATACGCAGTATTTT. It codes for CASSPLAGDGTDTQYF.

The rearrangement joins TRBV29-1 to TRBJ1-2, with D perhaps TRBD1 (6 bases). V lost 4 bases and J lost 8, with 20 bases in between. Germline V lookup: CDR1 SQVTM, CDR2 ANQGSEA. The CDR3 runs 14 residues. The DNA for the CDR3 is TGCAGCGTTGGGGGACAATTGGGAACTCGGGGCTACACCTTC. Translating gives CSVGGQLGTRGYTF.

The chain recombines TRBV9 with TRBJ1-3; D not resolved. CDR1 and CDR2 (germline): SGDLS, YYNGEE. The V end was cut by 3 bases, the J end by 4 bases, with 11 bases between. The CDR3 consists of 14 residues. CDR3 sequence: CASSETPGGNTIYF. In DNA, the CDR3 is TGTGCCAGCAGCGAAACGCCAGGAGGAAACACCATATATTTT.

DNA for the CDR3: TGTGCCAGCAGGGGGCCAGGCGGGAGATTTGGCAATGAGCAGTTCTTC. Translated: CASRGPGGRFGNEQFF. The rearrangement joins TRBV7-9 to TRBJ2-1; 7 nucleotides match TRBD2. The trim removed 6 bases at V and 6 bases at J, leaving 14 bases unmatched. In germline, CDR1 is SEHNR, CDR2 FQNEAQ (reference sequence). This CDR3 spans 16 amino acids.

The rearrangement joins TRBV5-1 to TRBJ1-5; TRBD1 might be the D (6 bases). Deletions cut 4 bases from V and 3 bases from J, with 11 bases between. The CDR3 contains 14 residues. CDR1 is SGHRS, CDR2 YFSETQ, per germline. The CDR3 protein is CASSRGGNNQPQHF. In DNA, the CDR3 is TGCGCCAGCAGCCGAGGGGGAAACAATCAGCCCCAGCATTTT.

The chain links TRBV5-8 to TRBJ2-1; D is perhaps TRBD2 (5 bases). Germline CDR1 reads SGHTS; CDR2 reads YDEGEE. This CDR3 is built from 17 residues. V was trimmed by 3 bases and J by 7 bases, leaving 23 bases between them. The chain's CDR3 is CASSSSRETAVLNEQFF. CDR3 nucleotide sequence: TGTGCCAGCAGCTCGTCCCGGGAAACCGCGGTACTTAATGAGCAGTTCTTC.

The CDR3: CASSIGHGYGYTF. The CDR3 nucleotides read TGTGCCAGTAGTATAGGGCATGGCTATGGCTACACCTTC. The rearrangement links TRBV19 to TRBJ1-2; D gene unclear. V lost 1 base, J lost 4 bases, and 7 bases lay in between. The CDR3 has 13 residues. Germline CDR1 and CDR2: LNHDA and SQIVND (reference sequence).

The V and J genes are TRBV30 and TRBJ2-1; 7 bases are a match to TRBD1. CDR3 length: 14 residues. CDR1 is GTSNPN, CDR2 SVGIG, per germline (reference sequence). Trimming removed 5 bases from V and 5 bases from J; junction bases left unmatched: 9. The chain's CDR3 is CAWGVGTDHNEQFF. The CDR3 bases are TGTGCCTGGGGGGTTGGGACAGACCACAATGAGCAGTTCTTC.

The chain carries TRBV29-1 and TRBJ1-5; D is unclear. The length of the CDR3 is 12 residues. The V end was cut by 0 bases, the J end by 5 bases, with 5 bases between. The germline CDR1 and CDR2 sequences are SQVTM and ANQGSEA. The CDR3 bases are TGCAGCGTTGAAGATCGGGATCAGCCCCAGCATTTT. It specifies CSVEDRDQPQHF.

Only one count was recorded for this clone. V usage is TRBV6-1 and J usage is TRBJ2-1, with 11 bases that match TRBD2. Germline CDR1 reads MNHNS; CDR2 reads SASEGT. This CDR3 contains 16 residues. V trimming: 4 bases; J trimming: 9 bases; junction bases outside the gene matches: 11. The CDR3 DNA is TGTGCCAGCAGTGCACCCGGGACTAGCGGTCGCAGTGAGCAGTTCTTC. Translation gives CASSAPGTSGRSEQFF.

This clone was seen just once. The chain carries TRBV7-3 and TRBJ2-1; D is undetermined. Germline V CDR1 and CDR2: SGHTA, FQGTGA. This CDR3 has 16 amino acids. V was clipped by 3 bases and J by 9 bases, with 21 bases between them. The DNA of the CDR3 is TGTGCCAGCAGCTTTAGCCGTAGTTATGCTGGCCTTGAGCAGTTCTTC. Its protein product is CASSFSRSYAGLEQFF.

V and J are TRBV7-2 and TRBJ2-3, with 11 positions matching TRBD2. Germline-derived CDR1 and CDR2 are SGHTA and FQGNSA. The CDR3 is 20 amino acids. V lost 0 bases to trimming and J lost 7 bases; unmatched junction nucleotides: 18. The CDR3 spells CASSLARLAGGLVDLYTQYF. CDR3 sequence (DNA): TGTGCCAGCAGCTTAGCCCGGCTAGCGGGAGGACTAGTTGATTTGTATACGCAGTATTTT.

The chain couples TRBV7-6 to TRBJ1-5; D gene unclear. The CDR3 has 13 residues. CDR1 is SGHVS and CDR2 is FNYEAQ in the germline V gene. V was cut by 3 bases and J by 5 bases, with 8 bases left in between. Here the CDR3 DNA reads TGTGCCAGCAGCTTGGAAAGCGATCAGCCCCAGCATTTT. Protein: CASSLESDQPQHF.

The table lists this clone with a few counts. The chain joins TRBV4-1 to TRBJ2-1; TRBD2 might be the D (5 bases). The germline V gene encodes CDR1 MGHRA and CDR2 YSYEKL. The V end was cut by 3 bases, the J end by 9 bases, with 21 bases between. This CDR3 region has 16 residues. The CDR3 reads CASSHPREWVGGEQFF. The CDR3 nucleotides are TGCGCCAGCAGCCACCCAAGGGAGTGGGTAGGAGGTGAGCAGTTCTTC.

The V and J genes are TRBV11-2 and TRBJ1-4; TRBD1 aligns across 8 bases. The CDR3 length is 17 residues. Trimming took 4 bases from V and 4 from J; bases not matched to a gene: 11. Looked up from germline, CDR1 is SGHAT and CDR2 is FQNNGV. CDR3 sequence (DNA): TGTGCCAGCAGCTCCCTGACGGGACAGGCGATTAATGAAAAACTGTTTTTT. Its protein product is CASSSLTGQAINEKLFF.

The chain couples TRBV2 to TRBJ2-1, with TRBD2 matching over 8 bases. Germline V gene lookup returns CDR1 SNHLY and CDR2 FYNNEI. V was clipped by 6 bases and J by 4 bases; unmatched bases: 17. The CDR3 sequence is 18 residues long. CDR3 in amino acids: CASSRDPPTSGVYNEQFF. The CDR3 DNA reads TGTGCCAGCAGCCGGGACCCCCCTACTAGCGGCGTTTACAATGAGCAGTTCTTC.

This clone was picked up a small number of times. The chain carries TRBV4-1 and TRBJ1-4; D remains ambiguous. V lost 1 base to trimming and J lost 7 bases, with 10 bases between them. The CDR3 has 14 amino acids. The V gene's germline CDR1 is MGHRA and CDR2 YSYEKL. CDR3 DNA: TGCGCCAGCAGCCAAGTGGGGAGTGGTGAAAAACTGTTTTTT. Translating gives CASSQVGSGEKLFF.

The rearrangement links TRBV4-1 to TRBJ1-5; D is unresolved. The germline V and J ends were trimmed by 0 bases and 5 bases, with 11 bases remaining between them. Germline lookup yields CDR1 MGHRA and CDR2 YSYEKL. There are 15 residues in the CDR3. This chain's CDR3 is CASSQDMGLYQPQHF. CDR3 in DNA: TGCGCCAGCAGCCAAGATATGGGCCTCTATCAGCCCCAGCATTTT.

This clone was observed a single time. This sequence joins TRBV24-1 and TRBJ2-5; D not resolved. V was pared by 12 bases and J by 2 bases, with 30 bases between. The CDR3 is 18 residues long. Germline values: CDR1 KGHDR, CDR2 SFDVKD. CDR3 sequence reads: CAPFPVFPCAPGQETQYF. DNA for the CDR3: TGTGCCCCCTTCCCCGTTTTCCCGTGTGCGCCCGGTCAAGAGACCCAGTACTTC.

V and J are TRBV7-9 and TRBJ1-5, with 11 bases aligning to TRBD1. The CDR3 extends over 18 amino acids. V shed 5 bases, J shed 4 bases, and the junction held 13 bases outside the gene matches. CDR1 SEHNR and CDR2 FQNEAQ come from the germline V gene (reference sequence). The CDR3 is CASSRGWTGGEGNQPQHF. CDR3 DNA: TGTGCCAGCAGCCGCGGCTGGACAGGGGGCGAAGGGAATCAGCCCCAGCATTTT.

The chain combines TRBV21-1 with TRBJ2-7; the table assigns TRBD1, which was not confirmed against the DNA. TRBV21-1 is a documented pseudogene. This CDR3 contains 17 residues. The CDR3 region has the DNA TGTGCCAGCACGGGACAGGGGCTCTCGTCGGCCTCCTACGAGCAGTACTTC. Translating gives CASTGQGLSSASYEQYF.

The chain is built from TRBV30 and TRBJ1-2; 9 bases fit TRBD1. V gave up 0 bases and J gave up 8 bases; unmatched junction bases: 7. Germline V gene data show CDR1 as GTSNPN and CDR2 as SVGIG (reference sequence). CDR3 size: 14 residues. The CDR3 bases are TGTGCCTGGAGTGTACAGGGACAGGGTTTAGGCTACACCTTC. Amino acids: CAWSVQGQGLGYTF.

J is TRBJ2-1 and V is TRBV3-1 (or the pseudogene TRBV3-2), with 7 bases lining up with TRBD2. This CDR3 is built from 15 residues. Germline V lookup: CDR1 LGHDT, CDR2 YNNKEL (reference sequence). V shed 7 bases, J shed 3 bases, and the junction held 9 bases outside the gene matches. The CDR3 DNA follows: TGTGCCAGCACCTTAAGGGGCGGGAGCTACAATGAGCAGTTCTTC. Translating gives CASTLRGGSYNEQFF.

The chain links TRBV18 to TRBJ2-7; D is perhaps TRBD2 (6 bases). V lost 3 bases and J 0 bases, leaving 12 bases between the germline ends. The CDR3 contains 15 residues. From germline, CDR1 is KGHSH and CDR2 LQKENI. CDR3 DNA sequence: TGTGCCAGCTCACCCACGGGAGTGGACTCCTACGAGCAGTACTTC. This encodes CASSPTGVDSYEQYF.

The V and J genes are TRBV4-2 and TRBJ2-3; D is possibly TRBD2 (6 bases). This CDR3 is built from 16 residues. V dropped 0 bases and J dropped 1 base, with 11 bases sitting between them. Germline V lookup: CDR1 LGHNA, CDR2 YNFKEQ. For the CDR3, the DNA is TGTGCCAGCAGCCAAGACTGGGAGCGGGGCACAGATACGCAGTATTTT. It yields the protein CASSQDWERGTDTQYF.

The count of this clone is one. The V call is TRBV11-3, the J call TRBJ2-3; possible D gene TRBD1, 7 bases. The CDR3 loop spans 15 amino acids. Germline lookup yields CDR1 SGHNT and CDR2 YENEEA. The V and J ends lost 5 bases and 6 bases respectively, with 18 bases between them. CDR3 in amino acids: CASSAQGGSLDTQYF. The DNA of the CDR3 is TGTGCCAGCAGCGCCCAGGGGGGCTCGTTGGATACGCAGTATTTT.

This clone was seen once. The CDR3 DNA reads TGTGCCAGCAGCTTAGTGCCTCCCCCCGGTGAGCAGTTCTTC. Its protein is CASSLVPPPGEQFF. V usage is TRBV7-9 and J usage is TRBJ2-1; D is undetermined. V lost 1 base and J 9 bases, leaving 13 bases between the germline ends. Germline V gene lookup returns CDR1 SEHNR and CDR2 FQNEAQ (reference sequence). This CDR3 has 14 amino acids.

Here the CDR3 DNA reads TGTGCCAGCTCACCACGACGGCTAGGTTTGCCGAACACTGAAGCTTTCTTT. This gives the protein CASSPRRLGLPNTEAFF. The genes are TRBV18 and TRBJ1-1; D call uncertain. Trimming shortened V by 1 base and J by 1 base, and 16 bases separated the two germline ends. The CDR3 spans 17 residues. Germline V gives CDR1 KGHSH, CDR2 LQKENI.